This record concerns one T cell receptor beta chain sequence. Its antigen is unidentified. The record originates from a study of shared clonotypes between healthy human individuals. Generated by immunoSEQ multiplex PCR, the TCRdb table keeps only in-frame clones and is missing some. The table has 550,000 to 750,000 clones, over 95% seen once. Naive-designated CD8 cells lacked CD45RO, were positively enriched for CCR7, and omitted terminally differentiated effector memory CD45RA+ cells. The CDR3 is 14 residues long. The germline V and J ends were trimmed by 3 bases and 4 bases, with 9 bases remaining between them. Per the germline V gene, CDR1 is SGHVS and CDR2 is FQNEAQ. Study conclusions and caveats: The generation probabilities recorded for non-shared clonotypes fell below those of clonotypes shared by all four donors. On the whole, naive subsets had larger estimated richness than memory subsets had. In several donors, about 5% of naive CD4 clonotypes appeared in common.

The TCR sequence derives from a woman between 25 and 40 years old in good health. Sequences were obtained from naive CD8+ T cells sorted from blood. V gene TRBV7-8 combines with J gene TRBJ2-2; D is ambiguous. The DNA of the CDR3 is TGTGCCAGCAGCTTCCTACGGAGCACCGGGGAGCTGTTTTTT. It codes for CASSFLRSTGELFF. Full variable domain (outside the CDR3, taken from reference TRBV7-8 and TRBJ2-2): GAGVSQSPRYKVAKRGQDVALRCDPISGHVSLFWYQQALGQGPEFLTYFQNEAQLDKSGLPSDRFFAERPEGSVSTLKIQRTQQEDSAVYLCASSFLRSTGELFFGEGSRLTVL.